The 15 T cell receptor beta chains below were found in one sample sequenced in a study of CXCR3-negative and CXCR3-positive naive CD8 T cells. Findings and caveats of the study: The TRB CDR3s that CXCR3-positive naive cells carried were more hydrophobic than those of CXCR3-negative naive cells.

Their specific antigens are unknown. Via 5' RACE with UMI labels, TRB cDNA libraries were prepared. After re-calling the 5' RACE reads, TCRdb lists one entry per CDR3 protein, DNA absent. This sample contains about 120,000 distinct CDR3 sequences. Material for sequencing was naive CXCR3+ CD8+ T cells from blood. Documented subset: CD45RO-CCR7+CD27+CD95- naive CD8+ T cells expressing CXCR3 (TNR3+). These receptors were obtained from a human donor in good health. Some clones in this sample may be carry-over from other donors' samples.

The chain recombines TRBV7-3 with TRBJ2-2; TCRdb selects TRBD1, and the lack of DNA leaves this call unchecked. Germline V gene data show CDR1 as SGHTA and CDR2 as FQGTGA. The CDR3 is 15 amino acids. CDR3 sequence: CASSLRPGSTGELFF. The full variable domain, its missing parts supplied by reference TRBV7-3 and TRBJ2-2, is GAGVSQTPSNKVTEKGKYVELRCDPISGHTALYWYRQSLGQGPEFLIYFQGTGAADDSGLPNDRFFAVRPEGSVSTLKIQRTERGDSAVYLCASSLRPGSTGELFFGEGSRLTVL.

The J gene is TRBJ2-7, the V gene TRBV12-3 or TRBV12-4. This CDR3 is 13 amino acids long. The CDR3 sequence: CASSLIGEDEQYF.

The V call is TRBV7-8, the J call TRBJ2-1; TCRdb indicates TRBD2, and absent DNA this call remains unverified. CDR1 is SGHVS, CDR2 FQNEAQ, per germline. The CDR3 covers 17 residues. CDR3 region: CASNLVIRSGRGDEQFF.

This chain connects TRBV30 to TRBJ2-1; the TRBD2 assignment by TCRdb is unverifiable without DNA. Per the germline V gene, CDR1 is GTSNPN and CDR2 is SVGIG (reference sequence). The CDR3 consists of 14 residues. The CDR3 loop reads CAWSRLAGDNEQFF.

This rearrangement joins TRBV5-5 to TRBJ2-3; TCRdb's D call, TRBD2, is unchecked because there is no DNA. This CDR3 is built from 15 residues. Germline V lookup: CDR1 SGHKS, CDR2 YYEKEE (reference sequence). CDR3 sequence reads: CASSKGGGSTDTQYF.

The chain employs TRBV28 and TRBJ2-1. CDR3 length: 13 amino acids. Germline V lookup: CDR1 MDHEN, CDR2 SYDVKM. CDR3 sequence reads: CASSLGTYNEQFF.

The rearrangement links TRBV19 to TRBJ1-1; TCRdb proposes TRBD1, but this gene call is untestable without DNA. Germline V gene lookup returns CDR1 LNHDA and CDR2 SQIVND (reference sequence). The CDR3 sequence is 12 residues long. The CDR3: CASSIAGAEAFF.

The genes are TRBV5-5 and TRBJ2-7; TCRdb's D call of TRBD2 is untestable without DNA. The CDR3 totals 12 residues. CDR1 is SGHKS, CDR2 YYEKEE, per germline (reference sequence). CDR3 protein: CASSFEGYEQYF.

The chain combines TRBV15 with TRBJ2-1; TCRdb picks TRBD1, but there is no DNA to check that call. The germline gives CDR1 LNHNV, CDR2 YYDKDF (reference sequence). There are 15 residues in the CDR3. The CDR3 loop is CATSRDGGPNNEQFF.

The CDR3 loop reads CASSEGLAGILYEQYF. The chain employs TRBV5-1 and TRBJ2-7; the D gene TCRdb calls, TRBD2, cannot be checked with no DNA. CDR3 length: 16 residues. Germline CDR1 is SGHRS and CDR2 is YFSETQ.

V gene TRBV10-1 combines with J gene TRBJ2-2; TCRdb outputs TRBD2, but without DNA this stays unchecked. The germline gives CDR1 WNHNN, CDR2 SYGVQD (reference sequence). CDR3 length: 16 residues. The CDR3 sequence is CASIGREDVPSGELFF.

CDR3: CASSLRPLAEDNERFF. The V and J genes are TRBV7-3 and TRBJ2-1; the D call of TRBD2 rests on TCRdb alone, since no DNA is present to check it. Germline assignment: CDR1 SGHTA and CDR2 FQGTGA. The CDR3 spans 16 residues.

V usage is TRBV28 and J usage is TRBJ2-7; TCRdb outputs TRBD1, but without DNA this stays unchecked. From germline, CDR1 is MDHEN and CDR2 SYDVKM. The CDR3 is made up of 15 amino acids. The CDR3 loop is CASSFGTGKPYEQYF.

The chain employs TRBV7-2 and TRBJ2-1; the TCRdb call, TRBD2, lacks DNA for checking. CDR3 size: 16 residues. The V gene's germline CDR1 is SGHTA and CDR2 FQGNSA. CDR3 loop: CASSLALSGSNNEQFF.

This chain joins TRBV5-1 and TRBJ2-2; TCRdb's D call, TRBD1, is unchecked because there is no DNA. Germline lookup yields CDR1 SGHRS and CDR2 YFSETQ. This CDR3 has 15 residues. CDR3 in amino acids: CASSPADRSTGELFF.